Below, one T cell receptor (beta chain) is given with its context. This sample was included in a study of blood T cell repertoires in COVID-19. At the level of the study: Some COVID-19 samples were acute and others convalescent; all came from the United States, Italy and Spain. T cells, B-cell-depleted T cells, or PBMCs supplied cDNA or gDNA.

The protocol was immunoSEQ multiplex PCR, while the TCRdb copy is restricted to in-frame clones and leaves out a portion. This sample has over 250,000 clones; about nine tenths occur once, and the top ten carry 2% to 3%. The ends were cut back, 2 bases at V and 5 bases at J, with 9 bases in the middle. The CDR3 spans 13 residues. CDR1 is MRHNA and CDR2 is SNTAGT in the germline V gene. The rearrangement joins TRBV6-4 to TRBJ1-2; possible D gene TRBD1, 5 bases. This receptor was taken from a person aged 18-30 years with COVID-19, enrolled during active disease. Source material: peripheral blood. The CDR3 spells CASSDGAGYGYTF. CDR3 in DNA: TGTGCCAGCAGTGACGGGGCAGGATATGGCTACACCTTC.